The entry below describes one TCR beta chain. Its antigen remains unknown. This record belongs to a study of shared clonotypes between healthy human individuals. Study context: The cohort comprised a couple of women and a few men. Their ages spanned 18 to 49 years.

Trimming took 6 bases from V and 4 from J, leaving 7 bases between them. CDR3 size: 12 residues. Germline V gene data show CDR1 as SGHRS and CDR2 as YFSETQ. Assay used: immunoSEQ multiplex PCR; TCRdb lists only in-frame clones, some missing. Seen here are 2 million to 3 million clones, over 85% observed once, and the top ten hold about 0.34%. Study-wide results and caveats: The four-donor shared clonotypes exceeded non-shared clonotypes in generation probability, with non-shared ones scoring lower. The authors expected sequencing depth to affect clonotype sharing among donors.

The TCR sequence derives from a young man in good health. Some clones in this sample may be carry-over from other donors' samples. J is TRBJ2-2 and V is TRBV5-1; TRBD2 might be the D (6 bases). Sequenced: naive CD4+ T cells from PBMCs. Documented subset: CD45RA+ positively selected. CDR3 sequence: CASKEGTGELFF. In DNA, the CDR3 is TGCGCCAGCAAGGAGGGCACCGGGGAGCTGTTTTTT.